This T cell receptor beta chain was sequenced in a study of blood T cell repertoires in COVID-19 (dated by TCRdb to about 2020). Turning to the overall study: The collaborator samples originated in the United States, Italy and Spain and spanned the acute and convalescent phases of COVID-19. The material from the prospective study consisted of cDNA or gDNA derived from T cells, B-cell-depleted T cells, or PBMCs. The dataset comprised deeply sampled blood TCRbeta repertoires from subjects exposed to, actively infected with, or recovered from COVID-19. The repertoires were made available in a free public database intended to serve as a resource for research on the immune response to SARS-CoV-2. Samples were obtained from the ongoing ImmuneRACE study (first 160 participants) and from 1,000 to 1,500 subjects provided by 6 global collaborators. Sample metadata almost always included a de-identified subject ID, COVID-19 status, age in years and sex. Where available, HLA class I and class II types were taken from metadata supplied by the sample provider and were not determined by assay-based typing.

The collaborating institutions used their own protocols to collect whole blood in K2EDTA tubes. For TCRbeta analysis, collaborators shipped samples as frozen whole blood, isolated PBMCs, or DNA extracted from either of those sample types. V ends up 6 bases short and J 5 bases short, with an unmatched junction base count of 9. Sequences MDHEN (CDR1) and SYDVKM (CDR2) are obtained from the germline V gene. The CDR3 goes from the cysteine to the phenylalanine over 14 residues. Only the CDR3 region is kept as DNA, spanning 42 bases read in frame from base 1. Overall study outcomes, separate from this receptor: Clinical and demographic metadata were provided uncurated, with the amount varying by source and participant.

TCRbeta CDR3 regions were amplified from genomic DNA by means of the immunoSEQ Assay, a bias-controlled multiplex PCR. On the study's bioinformatics: The number of nucleated cells in each sample was estimated by amplification of reference gene primers within the assay. To quantify the absolute abundance of each unique TCRbeta CDR3 rearrangement, sequence reads were collapsed and filtered. For each sample, productive Simpson clonality was calculated by taking the square root of Simpson's diversity index across productive rearrangements. TCRdb holds this immuneACCESS table with in-frame rearrangements only. Some clones are missing; in checked studies, unresolved V genes explain under half, and the rest has no known cause. D and trimming were read from the DNA, whereas the V and J calls and clone size are those reported in that table. The sample table holds approximately 93,000 clones, of which roughly 71% were seen once. Roughly 10% of the sample belongs to the ten largest clones.

About this clone itself: The clone's antigen remains unknown. Nothing much larger sits one base from this clone, and base qualities are not available.

The chain couples TRBV28 to TRBJ2-5, with 7 central nucleotides matching TRBD2. This sequence originates from an elderly woman with acute or convalescent COVID-19. Sequenced sample: peripheral blood. The base sequence is TGTGCCAGCAGGACCCCAGCGGGACTGGAGACCCAGTACTTC. It is translated as CASRTPAGLETQYF.